The source of this T cell receptor (beta chain) is a study of CD8 T cells in Susac syndrome (dated by TCRdb to between 2018 and 2021). A note on the overall study: Whether CD8+ T cell activation and differentiation in Susac syndrome was antigen driven was tested using repertoire sequencing.

According to the germline V gene, CDR1 reads MNHEY and CDR2 reads SVGAGI. Unmatched junction bases come to 7, with V trimmed by 2 bases and J by 5 bases. The CDR3 numbers 17 residues from cysteine through phenylalanine. Of the read, only the CDR3 DNA is kept; its 51 bases are in frame from base 1. High-throughput TCR beta sequencing profiled peripheral blood CD8+ and CD4+ T cells from healthy donors, Susac syndrome patients and multiple sclerosis patients. The multiple sclerosis controls were treatment-naive patients whose relapsing-remitting disease, either stable or active, fulfilled the revised McDonald criteria. Bulk CD8+ and CD4+ T cells were purified magnetically by negative isolation, whereas CD8+ TEMRA cells were enriched by FACS. Blood was drawn into EDTA tubes, processed within 24 hours, and PBMCs were isolated by density gradient centrifugation. PBMCs destined for TCR sequencing were cryopreserved in liquid nitrogen and later thawed in a 37 °C water bath. The sorted or isolated CD4+, CD8+ and CD8+ TEMRA cells had a purity of 90% or higher.

In regard to this clonotype: Its antigen is currently not known. No clone much larger than this one lies a single base away; base qualities are absent.

RNA was extracted using the RNeasy kit, and roughly 0.5 to 1 microgram was reverse transcribed with random hexamers. The immunoSEQ multiplex PCR assay, covering 54 Vbeta and 13 Jbeta segments, was used to amplify TCR beta CDR3 regions. PCR amplification bias was corrected by using a synthetic template baseline for primer optimization and computational correction. Regarding the original processing steps: Reads were annotated to V, D and J genes per IMGT and analyzed with immunoSEQ Analyzer, keeping only productive sequences. To calculate clonality, Shannon entropy was normalized by log2 of the number of productive unique sequences and then subtracted from one. For each patient and control, public and private clones were evaluated among the 100 most prevalent clones. Susac-specific clones were defined as absent from healthy and MS cohorts, around 970 published viral clones and other ImmuneACCESS disease sequences. TCRdb ran its own pipeline on the public reads, namely fastp trimming at Q25 and MiXCR clone calling, and kept in-frame beta chains. Each record represents a unique CDR3 protein, reported with the most common genes and DNA among its rows. These V and J calls rely on TCRdb rather than the paper's analysis. This sample lists 150,000 to 200,000 distinct CDR3 sequences; around 94% were detected once. About 0.09% of the sample is held by the ten biggest clonotypes.

What the work shows at the level of the full study, not this receptor alone: The number of individuals in the TCR sequencing and HLA analysis was acknowledged as relatively small.

The specimen was CD4+ T cells from PBMCs. The sequence was obtained from a human donor with multiple sclerosis. This chain joins TRBV6-5 to TRBJ2-7; 15 bases in the middle match TRBD2. The DNA is as follows: TGTGCCAGCAGTTACGGGACTAGCGGGAGGACGTTGAACGAGCAGTACTTC. It specifies CASSYGTSGRTLNEQYF.